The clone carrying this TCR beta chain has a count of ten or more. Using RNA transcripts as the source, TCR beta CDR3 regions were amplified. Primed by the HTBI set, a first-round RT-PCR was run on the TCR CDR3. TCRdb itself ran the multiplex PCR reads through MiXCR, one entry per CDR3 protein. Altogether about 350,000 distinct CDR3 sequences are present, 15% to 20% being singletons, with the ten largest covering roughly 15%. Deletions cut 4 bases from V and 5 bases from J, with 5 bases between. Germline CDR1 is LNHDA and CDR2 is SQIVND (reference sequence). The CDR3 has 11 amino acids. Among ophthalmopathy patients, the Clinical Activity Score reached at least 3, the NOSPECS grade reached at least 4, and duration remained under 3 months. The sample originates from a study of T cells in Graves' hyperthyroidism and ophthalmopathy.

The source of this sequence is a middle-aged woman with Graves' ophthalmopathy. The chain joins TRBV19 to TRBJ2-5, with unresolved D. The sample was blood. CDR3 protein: CASSKGETQYF. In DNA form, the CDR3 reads TGTGCCAGTAGTAAAGGGGAGACCCAGTACTTC. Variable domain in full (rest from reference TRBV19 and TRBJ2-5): DGGITQSPKYLFRKEGQNVTLSCEQNLNHDAMYWYRQDPGQGLRLIYYSQIVNDFQKGDIAEGYSVSREKKESFPLTVTSAQKNPTAFYLCASSKGETQYFGPGTRLLVL.